Listed below are T cell receptor beta chains from one sample, sequenced in a study of shared clonotypes between healthy human individuals. TCRdb's copy holds only in-frame clones and misses some; the assay was immunoSEQ multiplex PCR. The top ten hold less than 0.13% of the sample, which has about 610,000 clones, about 96% seen once. The sequenced material came from naive CD8+ T cells sorted from blood. These TCRs come from a woman aged 25-40 years in good health. The CDR3 runs from the conserved cysteine through the conserved F or W. A D gene is named only where the DNA matches it firmly. Clone sizes are given selectively: once, few, many, or a class where the clone is expanded.

TGTGCCAGCAGTCCCTCAGCGGGGGGGGACACCGGGGAGCTGTTTTTT CASSPSAGGDTGELFF TRBD2 16 NA TRBJ2-2 TRBV28
TGTGCCAGTAGTAACCGGGGCAGGGCCTTGCATGAGCAGTTCTTC CASSNRGRALHEQFF NA 15 once TRBJ2-1 TRBV19
TGTGCCAGCAGCTCGACTAGGGACGGTAACACTGAAGCTTTCTTT CASSSTRDGNTEAFF NA 15 NA TRBJ1-1 TRBV5-6
TGTGCCAGCAGCTTGGCAGAGAACACCGGGGAGCTGTTTTTT CASSLAENTGELFF NA 14 NA TRBJ2-2 TRBV5-4
TGTGCCAGTAGTCAGGGAAGGGGCACCGGGGAGCTGTTTTTT CASSQGRGTGELFF NA 14 NA TRBJ2-2 TRBV19
TGCGCCAGCAGCTACAGACTAGCGGGCGCTGAAACCGGGGAGCTGTTTTTT CASSYRLAGAETGELFF TRBD2 17 NA TRBJ2-2 TRBV5-1
TGTGCCAGCAGGCCACAGTTTGGGGCGGCTGAAGCTTTCTTT CASRPQFGAAEAFF NA 14 NA TRBJ1-1 TRBV28
TGTGCCAGCAGTGGGTATCCCTACAATGAGCAGTTCTTC CASSGYPYNEQFF NA 13 NA TRBJ2-1 TRBV6-5
TGTGCCAGCAGCGCGGGACAGGGGGTGAACGAGCAGTACTTC CASSAGQGVNEQYF TRBD1 14 NA TRBJ2-7 TRBV9
TGTGCCAGCAGCGTAGGAGGGGACTCCTACGAGCAGTACTTC CASSVGGDSYEQYF NA 14 NA TRBJ2-7 TRBV9
TGTGCCAGTAGGGACAGTTTGAACACTGAAGCTTTCTTT CASRDSLNTEAFF NA 13 once TRBJ1-1 TRBV19
TGTGCCAGCAGCCCGACAAACGGGAACACTGAAGCTTTCTTT CASSPTNGNTEAFF NA 14 NA TRBJ1-1 TRBV5-4
TGTGCCAGCTCACCACCTCTGAACACTGAAGCTTTCTTT CASSPPLNTEAFF NA 13 NA TRBJ1-1 TRBV18
TGTGCCAGCAGTTTTAGCGACTACGAGCAGTACTTC CASSFSDYEQYF NA 12 NA TRBJ2-7 TRBV5-6
TGTGCCAGCAGCGTAGGACGGAACACTGAAGCTTTCTTT CASSVGRNTEAFF NA 13 NA TRBJ1-1 TRBV9
TGTGCCAGCAGCGTAGGGGACGGCTATGAGCAGTTCTTC CASSVGDGYEQFF NA 13 NA TRBJ2-1 TRBV9
TGTGCCAGCAGCGCGAGGGCAGGGAGGGCGACGAACACTGAAGCTTTCTTT CASSARAGRATNTEAFF NA 17 NA TRBJ1-1 TRBV9
TGTGCCAGCAGTGAAGCGCGACTAGCGGCTGGGGCCAACGTCCTGACTTTC CASSEARLAAGANVLTF TRBD2 17 NA TRBJ2-6 TRBV6-1
TGTGCCAGCTCCGGAACCGAACCCTACGAGCAGTACTTC CASSGTEPYEQYF NA 13 NA TRBJ2-7 TRBV18
TGTGCCAGTAGTGCCTGGACAGGCGATTATAGCAATCAGCCCCAGCATTTT CASSAWTGDYSNQPQHF TRBD1 17 NA TRBJ1-5 TRBV19
TGTGCCAGCAGCCTGGGACAGGGGGCAAAAGAGCAGTACTTC CASSLGQGAKEQYF TRBD1 14 NA TRBJ2-5 TRBV13
TGTGCCAGCAGCCCCGGCAGGGTCTACGAGCAGTACTTC CASSPGRVYEQYF NA 13 NA TRBJ2-7 TRBV14
TGTGCCAGCAGGGCCGACAGGCACGAGCAGTACTTC CASRADRHEQYF NA 12 NA TRBJ2-7 TRBV2
TGTGCCAGCAACATGTACTCCAGGGGCGCGAACACTGAAGCTTTCTTT CASNMYSRGANTEAFF NA 16 NA TRBJ1-1 TRBV11-2
TGTGCCAGCAGTTTAGGCGCAGACACTGAAGCTTTCTTT CASSLGADTEAFF NA 13 NA TRBJ1-1 TRBV28
TGTGCCAGCAGTGAGGGCGGGGCAGGGGAGGTTTTCTTT CASSEGGAGEVFF NA 13 NA TRBJ1-1 TRBV2
TGCGCCAGCAGAATGGGAGTTACCGGGGAGCTGTTTTTT CASRMGVTGELFF NA 13 NA TRBJ2-2 TRBV10-1
TGTGCCAGCAGCGGAAGCTACGAAGGCCAGCCCCAGCATTTT CASSGSYEGQPQHF NA 14 NA TRBJ1-5 TRBV9
TGCGCCAGCAGCCAGGGACCTGGGGCAAGCGGGGAGCTGTTTTTT CASSQGPGASGELFF NA 15 NA TRBJ2-2 TRBV4-1
TGTGCCAGCAGAGGTTTCGGACAGAGCTCCTACGAGCAGTACTTC CASRGFGQSSYEQYF NA 15 NA TRBJ2-7 TRBV2
TGTGCCAGCAGCGTAGGGGGAGGGTCAGATACGCAGTATTTT CASSVGGGSDTQYF TRBD2 14 NA TRBJ2-3 TRBV9
TGTGCCAGCAGCCCGACAGGGGGCGGGTCACCCCTCCACTTT CASSPTGGGSPLHF TRBD1 14 once TRBJ1-6 TRBV28
TGTGCCAGCAGCTTGCGTGTCGACTACACAGATACGCAGTATTTT CASSLRVDYTDTQYF NA 15 NA TRBJ2-3 TRBV5-6
TGTGCCAGCAGGGCCGGGACAGGGGGCGCGAGCTCTGGAAACACCATATATTTT CASRAGTGGASSGNTIYF TRBD1 18 NA TRBJ1-3 TRBV2
TGTGCCAGCAGGCGTTCAGGGGCAGACTATGGCTACACCTTC CASRRSGADYGYTF NA 14 once TRBJ1-2 TRBV14
TGTGCCAGCAGTTTAAACGTGGACAGGGCAGTAATCGAGCAGTACTTC CASSLNVDRAVIEQYF TRBD1 16 NA TRBJ2-7 TRBV27
TGCGCCAGCAGTGACCCGACCGGGGAGCTGTTTTTT CASSDPTGELFF NA 12 NA TRBJ2-2 TRBV10-2
TGTGCCAGCAGCTTAACGGGGCCGGACGAGCAGTACTTC CASSLTGPDEQYF NA 13 NA TRBJ2-7 TRBV7-3
TGTGCCAGCAGTATCTCAGGGGGGCGCCGGGAGTGGTATGGCTACACCTTC CASSISGGRREWYGYTF TRBD1 17 NA TRBJ1-2 TRBV27
TGCACCAGCAGCCTCCTTGGCACAGATACGCAGTATTTT CTSSLLGTDTQYF NA 13 NA TRBJ2-3 TRBV1
TGTGCCAGCGGTATCTATGGCTACACCTTC CASGIYGYTF NA 10 NA TRBJ1-2 TRBV28
TGTGCCAGTAGTTCGAAGATGAACACTGAAGCTTTCTTT CASSSKMNTEAFF NA 13 NA TRBJ1-1 TRBV19
TGTGCCAGCAGCTATGGGACAGGAGCCTACGAGCAGTACTTC CASSYGTGAYEQYF TRBD1 14 NA TRBJ2-7 TRBV11-2
TGTGCCAGCACCGTGACTAGCGGGAGTTCCTACGAGCAGTACTTC CASTVTSGSSYEQYF TRBD2 15 NA TRBJ2-7 TRBV11-2
TGTGCCAGCAGTGAAGCGGAGGACATAGGTTACGAGCAGTACTTC CASSEAEDIGYEQYF NA 15 NA TRBJ2-7 TRBV2
TGTGCCAGCAGCTTAAACGGGGGATCCTACAATGAGCAGTTCTTC CASSLNGGSYNEQFF NA 15 NA TRBJ2-1 TRBV5-6